These 21 T cell receptor beta chains share one sample of origin, sequenced in a study of shared clonotypes between healthy human individuals. The method was immunoSEQ multiplex PCR; TCRdb's version includes in-frame clones alone and lacks a portion of them. The data hold millions of clones, with over 85% observed a single time. Naivety among CD8 cells was defined by CD45RO negativity and positive CCR7 selection, thereby excluding terminally differentiated effector memory CD45RA+ cells. Sequenced material: naive CD8+ T cells sorted from blood. The receptors derive from a young man in good health.

The V gene is TRBV7-9, the J gene TRBJ2-2, with D uncertain. The CDR3 contains 14 residues. V was clipped by 3 bases and J by 1 base, with 6 bases between them. Per germline, CDR1 SEHNR and CDR2 FQNEAQ (reference sequence). The CDR3 DNA reads TGTGCCAGCAGCTTCGGCGAGAACACCGGGGAGCTGTTTTTT. This codes for CASSFGENTGELFF.

The count of this clone is one. CDR3: CACLPDNRVDEQYF. The DNA for the CDR3 is TGTGCCTGCCTCCCAGACAACAGGGTAGACGAGCAGTACTTC. J is TRBJ2-7 and V is TRBV30, with D possibly TRBD1 on 6 matching bases. The ends were cut back, 6 bases at V and 5 bases at J, with 20 bases in the middle. CDR3 length: 14 amino acids. The germline gives CDR1 GTSNPN, CDR2 SVGIG (reference sequence).

The chain combines TRBV28 with TRBJ2-5, with 8 bases fitting TRBD2. From germline, CDR1 is MDHEN and CDR2 SYDVKM. The CDR3 is made up of 17 amino acids. After removal of 2 bases from V and 5 bases from J, the junction contained 13 bases not matched to a gene. CDR3 residues: CASSLGAGSVAGETQYF. Here the CDR3 DNA reads TGTGCCAGCAGTTTAGGGGCAGGGTCGGTAGCGGGGGAGACCCAGTACTTC.

CDR3 residues: CASSFGTSGAYSSYNEQFF. DNA for the CDR3: TGTGCCAGCAGTTTCGGGACTAGCGGGGCTTACAGCTCCTACAATGAGCAGTTCTTC. This chain connects TRBV27 to TRBJ2-1; TRBD2 matches at 13 bases. Germline CDR1 and CDR2: MNHEY and SMNVEV (reference sequence). J was trimmed by 0 bases and V by 3 bases; bases with no gene match: 8. The CDR3 runs 19 residues.

The rearrangement joins TRBV4-3 to TRBJ2-7, with TRBD1 identical over 10 bases. The CDR3 covers 15 residues. Per germline, CDR1 LGHNA and CDR2 YSLEER. J was trimmed by 4 bases and V by 0 bases; bases with no gene match: 3. CDR3 region: CASSQEGQGRYEQYF. CDR3 nucleotides: TGCGCCAGCAGCCAAGAGGGACAGGGGAGGTACGAGCAGTACTTC.

The chain employs TRBV6-5 and TRBJ2-1, with a possible D match to TRBD1 (5 bases). The V gene lost 5 bases and the J gene lost 6 bases, with 11 bases spanning the gap. This CDR3 has 13 residues. Germline V lookup: CDR1 MNHEY, CDR2 SVGAGI. The DNA of the CDR3 is TGTGCCAGCAGTCGCTCTAGGGGCAATGAGCAGTTCTTC. This translates into CASSRSRGNEQFF.

The chain has TRBV19 and TRBJ2-7; D remains unclear. Germline CDR1 and CDR2: LNHDA and SQIVND (reference sequence). V shed 2 bases and J shed 1 base, with 9 bases lying between them. CDR3 length: 14 residues. CDR3 DNA sequence: TGTGCCAGTAGTATATCTCCCATTTCCTACGAGCAGTACTTC. It yields the protein CASSISPISYEQYF.

The chain links TRBV28 to TRBJ1-5; D unclear. In germline, CDR1 is MDHEN, CDR2 SYDVKM. V lost 7 bases and J 6 bases, leaving 16 bases between the germline ends. This CDR3 has 14 residues. For the CDR3, the DNA is TGTGCCAGCACCCGAGGGAGGGCCGGTCAGCCCCAGCATTTT. Translating it yields CASTRGRAGQPQHF. The full variable domain, rest sourced from reference TRBV28 and TRBJ1-5, is DVKVTQSSRYLVKRTGEKVFLECVQDMDHENMFWYRQDPGLGLRLIYFSYDVKMKEKGDIPEGYSVSREKKERFSLILESASTNQTSMYLCASTRGRAGQPQHFGDGTRLSIL.

For this clone: Other DNA sequences from this sample encode an identical CDR3 as well. V and J are TRBV10-3 and TRBJ1-2; TRBD1 matches 7 bases. The V gene's germline CDR1 is ENHRY and CDR2 SYGVKD. The CDR3 has 13 residues. The V segment lost 0 bases and the J segment 8 bases; nucleotides outside the gene matches: 3. The CDR3 region has the DNA TGTGCCATCAGTGAGTCAACAGGGGACGGCTACACCTTC. It translates to CAISESTGDGYTF.

Points on this clone: Other DNA sequences within the sample encode an identical CDR3. The chain has TRBV5-1 and TRBJ2-7; D remains unclear. Germline-derived CDR1 and CDR2 are SGHRS and YFSETQ. V dropped 2 bases and J dropped 3 bases, with 6 bases sitting between them. This CDR3 spans 12 amino acids. The CDR3 nucleotides are TGCGCCAGCAGCTTAGACTTCTACGAGCAGTACTTC. Translation: CASSLDFYEQYF.

The V and J genes are TRBV9 and TRBJ2-7, with D hard to call. The CDR3 consists of 15 residues. V shed 4 bases and J shed 2 bases, with 16 bases lying between them. Germline V gene sequence: CDR1 SGDLS, CDR2 YYNGEE. CDR3 protein: CASSPYPGSTYEQYF. The CDR3 DNA sequence: TGTGCCAGCAGCCCCTACCCTGGTAGCACCTACGAGCAGTACTTC.

This chain connects TRBV28 to TRBJ1-6; the D gene is possibly TRBD1 (5 bases). Germline CDR1 MDHEN, CDR2 SYDVKM. The CDR3 totals 14 residues. Deletions cut 3 bases from V and 9 bases from J, with 12 bases between. DNA for the CDR3: TGTGCCAGCAGTTTGGGGGGAGAAGGTTCACCCCTCCACTTT. Its protein product is CASSLGGEGSPLHF.

V usage is TRBV5-1 and J usage is TRBJ1-1; D ambiguous. Per germline, CDR1 SGHRS and CDR2 YFSETQ. V lost 3 bases and J 4 bases, leaving 10 bases between the germline ends. The CDR3 contains 13 residues. Written as DNA, the CDR3 is TGCGCCAGCAGCTACACAGTTAGCACTGAAGCTTTCTTT. Encoded protein: CASSYTVSTEAFF.

The chain links TRBV7-9 to TRBJ2-7; 8 bases are shared with TRBD1. J gave up 2 bases and V 8 bases, and 8 bases lay outside the gene matches. Per the germline V gene, CDR1 is SEHNR and CDR2 is FQNEAQ (reference sequence). The CDR3 length is 14 residues. The CDR3 region is CASRSTGVPYEQYF. Here the CDR3 DNA reads TGTGCCAGCCGCTCGACAGGGGTTCCCTACGAGCAGTACTTC.

V and J are TRBV7-9 and TRBJ1-2; D might be TRBD1 (5 bases). V was clipped by 1 base and J by 5 bases, with 11 bases between them. Germline-derived CDR1 and CDR2 are SEHNR and FQNEAQ (reference sequence). The CDR3 loop spans 14 amino acids. The chain's CDR3 is CASSLGGIGYGYTF. DNA of the CDR3: TGTGCCAGCAGCTTAGGGGGGATCGGATATGGCTACACCTTC.

This clone appeared once. The V call is TRBV13, the J call TRBJ2-1; D is unclear. There are 13 residues in the CDR3. The germline V gene has CDR1 PRHDT and CDR2 FYEKMQ (reference sequence). The V end lost 4 bases, the J end lost 6 bases, and 10 bases lay between the germline ends. The CDR3 spells CASSYRLINEQFF. In DNA, the CDR3 is TGTGCCAGCAGCTACCGACTGATCAATGAGCAGTTCTTC. Looking up the rest from reference TRBV13 and TRBJ2-1 gives the full variable domain: AAGVIQSPRHLIKEKRETATLKCYPIPRHDTVYWYQQGPGQDPQFLISFYEKMQSDKGSIPDRFSAQQFSDYHSELNMSSLELGDSALYFCASSYRLINEQFFGPGTRLTVL.

In regard to this clone: The sample carries other DNA sequences with the same CDR3. The gene calls are TRBV10-1 and TRBJ2-7; D unresolved. The germline V and J ends were trimmed by 3 bases and 4 bases, with 7 bases remaining between them. The CDR3 has 12 residues. Germline CDR1 WNHNN, CDR2 SYGVQD (reference sequence). In DNA form, the CDR3 reads TGCGCCAGCAGTGATACGGGTTACGAGCAGTACTTC. Translation: CASSDTGYEQYF.

The CDR3 sequence: CASSKGEGPPYRYF. CDR3 DNA sequence: TGTGCCAGCAGCAAAGGTGAAGGACCTCCTTACCGGTACTTC. The chain couples TRBV21-1 to TRBJ2-7. TRBV21-1 is described as a pseudogene. The CDR3 sequence is 14 residues long.

J is TRBJ2-7 and V is TRBV5-3; 7 bases agree with TRBD2. TRBV5-3 is designated an ORF whose function remains uncertain. The trim removed 4 bases at V and 4 bases at J, leaving 5 bases unmatched. This CDR3 contains 13 residues. Here the CDR3 DNA reads TGTGCCAGAAGCCTAGCGGATTTATACGAGCAGTACTTC. Protein product: CARSLADLYEQYF.

The rearrangement uses TRBV4-3 and TRBJ2-7; unclear D gene. Trimming took 0 bases from V and 3 from J, leaving 3 bases between them. The CDR3 has 12 amino acids. Germline V gene lookup returns CDR1 LGHNA and CDR2 YSLEER. CDR3 nucleotides: TGCGCCAGCAGCCAAGAAGGCTACGAGCAGTACTTC. Amino acids: CASSQEGYEQYF.

This chain uses TRBV11-2 with TRBJ2-7; 9 bases align to TRBD2. CDR3 length: 16 residues. Germline V gene sequence: CDR1 SGHAT, CDR2 FQNNGV. With 5 bases clipped from V and 2 bases from J, the junction kept 10 bases outside the gene matches. The CDR3 region has the DNA TGTGCCAGCAGCCAGTCAATTAGCGGGAGTCCCTACGAGCAGTACTTC. It yields the protein CASSQSISGSPYEQYF.